This TCR beta chain was identified in a study of T-cell reconstitution after alpha-beta-depleted transplantation in children. Study-wide results and caveats: Several hundred graft clones that had expanded were reportedly the source of alpha-beta T cells about two months after transplant. T-cell counts and diversity were attributed mostly to newly produced T cells one year after transplant. It was surviving recipient T cells and thymic progenitors that gave some patients high TCRbeta diversity at day 60.

The CDR3 numbers 16 amino acids, ends counted. Germline V gene data show CDR1 as SGHNT and CDR2 as YYREEE (reference sequence). Note on this clonotype: Its antigen remains unknown. Because the CDR3's place on the DNA is in doubt, the DNA is left out and the CDR3 is given as listed by TCRdb.

TCRbeta library construction was performed incorporating unique molecular identifiers. TCRdb reprocessed the PCR reads via MiXCR and lists one record per CDR3 protein. This table holds more than 400,000 distinct CDR3 sequences, 43% found once. This sample comprised PBMCs, obtained before TCRalphabeta/CD19-depleted stem cell transplant. The chain recombines TRBV5-4 with TRBJ2-2; TRBD1 is the table's D call, not checked against the DNA. This receptor was identified in a girl aged 2 to 10 with aplastic anemia, due to receive a stem cell transplant. CDR3 sequence reads: CASSFWPRGDTGELFF.